These 29 T cell receptor beta chains were sequenced from one sample in a study of T cell repertoires in cytomegalovirus infection. Their target antigens are unknown. TCRdb reprocessed the reads via MiXCR and lists one record per CDR3 protein. The table shows roughly 730,000 distinct CDR3 sequences, with 33% occurring only once. Specimen: cultured PBMCs, collected from culture after CMV antigen stimulation. These receptors came from a human donor in good health (CMV status not recorded). Some clones in this sample may be carry-over from other donors' samples.

The J gene is TRBJ1-6, the V gene TRBV20-1; unclear D gene. CDR3 length: 13 amino acids. Germline V gene sequence: CDR1 DFQATT, CDR2 SNEGSKA (reference sequence). V lost 1 base, J lost 12 bases, and 13 bases lay in between. CDR3 nucleotide sequence: TGCAGTGCTAGAGCTCTGGGTCTTCTACCCCTCCACTTT. Its translation: CSARALGLLPLHF.

This chain uses TRBV5-5 with TRBJ1-2; the D is unclear. This CDR3 region has 13 residues. Trimming took off 5 bases at V and 8 bases at J, with 16 bases between the two ends. Germline loops: CDR1 SGHKS, CDR2 YYEKEE (reference sequence). The CDR3 reads CASSRSVLRGYTF. CDR3 coding DNA: TGTGCCAGCAGTCGAAGTGTGCTAAGGGGCTACACCTTC.

The V and J genes are TRBV11-2 and TRBJ2-5; D is unclear. CDR1 SGHAT and CDR2 FQNNGV come from the germline V gene. The V end was cut by 2 bases, the J end by 2 bases, with 9 bases between. CDR3 length equals 14 residues. The CDR3 bases are TGTGCCAGCAGCTTAATCCCTAGTCAAGAGACCCAGTACTTC. Its translation is CASSLIPSQETQYF.

This sequence joins TRBV7-2 and TRBJ2-7; 14 bases align to TRBD2. This CDR3 is built from 18 residues. V lost 2 bases and J lost 4; bases outside the gene matches: 10. Germline V lookup: CDR1 SGHTA, CDR2 FQGNSA. The DNA for the CDR3 is TGTGCCAGCAGCTTACGCCCGGGGACTAGCGGGAGAGGGTACGAGCAGTACTTC. Translated: CASSLRPGTSGRGYEQYF.

The J gene is TRBJ2-2, the V gene TRBV2; a weak D match, TRBD2 (6 bases). The germline V gene encodes CDR1 SNHLY and CDR2 FYNNEI. The length of the CDR3 is 18 residues. V was pared by 8 bases and J by 4 bases, with 26 bases between. The CDR3 loop is CASQNGPYGGWLTGELFF. The CDR3 DNA follows: TGTGCCAGCCAAAATGGGCCCTACGGAGGGTGGCTCACCGGGGAGCTGTTTTTT.

In its sample, this clonotype was seen a few times. The chain links TRBV11-3 to TRBJ2-3, with D possibly being TRBD2 (7 bases). Germline CDR1 and CDR2: SGHNT and YENEEA. With 1 base removed from V and 2 bases from J, the gap between germline ends came to 16 bases. The CDR3 is made up of 17 amino acids. CDR3 nucleotides: TGTGCCAGCAGCTTAGCGACCGGGGCGGGGGCCACAGATACGCAGTATTTT. It is translated as CASSLATGAGATDTQYF. Supplemented by reference TRBV11-3 and TRBJ2-3, the full variable domain reads EAGVVQSPRYKIIEKKQPVAFWCNPISGHNTLYWYLQNLGQGPELLIRYENEEAVDDSQLPKDRFSAERLKGVDSTLKIQPAELGDSAVYLCASSLATGAGATDTQYFGPGTRLTVL.

This sequence joins TRBV12-3 or TRBV12-4 and TRBJ1-6, with D unclear. With 5 bases removed from V and 2 bases from J, the gap between germline ends came to 13 bases. The CDR3 totals 16 residues. Here the CDR3 reads CASSTRMRPYNSPLHF. The DNA of the CDR3 is TGTGCCAGCAGTACCAGGATGAGGCCCTATAATTCACCCCTCCACTTT.

The CDR3 DNA follows: TGTGCCAGCTCACCATTGCCCACCGGGACAGGGAATGAAAAACTGTTTTTT. Its translation: CASSPLPTGTGNEKLFF. The chain recombines TRBV18 with TRBJ1-4, with 9 bases aligning to TRBD1. The V gene's germline CDR1 is KGHSH and CDR2 LQKENI. The CDR3 length is 17 residues. V shed 2 bases and J 5 bases; nucleotides not matched to a gene: 9.

This clonotype came up once. V and J are TRBV12-3 or TRBV12-4 and TRBJ2-2, with D tentatively TRBD1 (5 bases). This CDR3 spans 13 amino acids. Trimming cost V 5 bases and J 9 bases, with 13 bases left between them. The CDR3: CASSTQGNRELFF. The CDR3 DNA follows: TGTGCCAGCAGTACGCAGGGTAATAGGGAGCTGTTTTTT.

V gene TRBV7-6 combines with J gene TRBJ2-3; TRBD2 matches 10 bases. The germline CDR1 and CDR2 sequences are SGHVS and FNYEAQ. The trim removed 1 base at V and 2 bases at J, leaving 3 bases unmatched. The CDR3 extends over 16 amino acids. For the CDR3, the DNA is TGTGCCAGCAGCTTAGTAGCGGGGGGACACACAGATACGCAGTATTTT. Translation gives CASSLVAGGHTDTQYF.

Regarding this clonotype: A much larger clonotype is one base distant, so this may be a read error. The chain's CDR3 is CSSSHSSSYEQYF. The CDR3 DNA reads as TGTTCCAGCAGCCACTCCTCCTCCTACGAGCAGTACTTC. The V call is TRBV7-8, the J call TRBJ2-7; no reliable D call. The length of the CDR3 is 13 residues. CDR1 is SGHVS and CDR2 is FQNEAQ in the germline V gene.

The chain links TRBV6-1 to TRBJ2-1; D is uncertain. Germline V lookup: CDR1 MNHNS, CDR2 SASEGT. The germline V and J ends were trimmed by 4 bases and 2 bases, with 12 bases remaining between them. The CDR3 is 15 residues long. For the CDR3, the DNA is TGTGCCAGCAGTGCCCCCTTTAGCCCCTACAATGAGCAGTTCTTC. This codes for CASSAPFSPYNEQFF.

This sequence joins TRBV3-1 and TRBJ1-3, with TRBD1 matching 7 bases. Germline loops: CDR1 LGHDT, CDR2 YNNKEL (reference sequence). The CDR3 has 16 amino acids. V dropped 4 bases and J dropped 0; count of bases not matched to a gene: 6. CDR3 bases: TGTGCCAGCAGCCCGGACAGGACCTACTCTGGAAACACCATATATTTT. Protein product: CASSPDRTYSGNTIYF.

The DNA of the CDR3 is TGCAGTGCCAAGTTATCGACAGATATAACATCTGAAGCTTTCTTT. This translates into CSAKLSTDITSEAFF. This chain links TRBV20-1 with TRBJ1-1; weak D call: TRBD1 (5 bases). CDR3 length: 15 amino acids. V dropped 6 bases and J dropped 6 bases, with 23 bases sitting between them. Germline assignment: CDR1 DFQATT and CDR2 SNEGSKA (reference sequence).

This clonotype occurred a few times. The J gene is TRBJ2-5, the V gene TRBV10-3, with D unresolved. This CDR3 region has 12 residues. Per germline, CDR1 ENHRY and CDR2 SYGVKD. The V gene lost 4 bases and the J gene lost 4 bases, with 7 bases spanning the gap. The CDR3 sequence: CAISGEGETQYF. The DNA of the CDR3 is TGTGCCATCAGTGGGGAAGGAGAGACCCAGTACTTC.

This chain links TRBV14 with TRBJ2-3, with TRBD2 matching over 7 bases. Germline CDR1 reads SGHDN; CDR2 reads FVKESK. J gave up 6 bases and V 3 bases, and 9 bases lay outside the gene matches. The CDR3 consists of 15 residues. The CDR3 DNA sequence: TGTGCCAGCAGCCACGTGGGGAGGGCCTCCGATACGCAGTATTTT. Amino acid sequence: CASSHVGRASDTQYF.

The chain links TRBV12-3 or TRBV12-4 to TRBJ1-1; D is ambiguous. Trimming stripped 6 bases from V and 0 bases from J, with 14 bases between. The CDR3 is 15 residues long. The CDR3 DNA sequence: TGTGCCAGCAGGCTTTCTAGGTGGTTGAACACTGAAGCTTTCTTT. Translation: CASRLSRWLNTEAFF.

This clonotype was detected ten times or more. The V and J genes are TRBV7-2 and TRBJ1-2; 7 bases agree with TRBD1. The CDR3 spans 16 residues. V trimming: 2 bases; J trimming: 7 bases; junction bases outside the gene matches: 13. Germline V gives CDR1 SGHTA, CDR2 FQGNSA. CDR3 loop: CASSLPTGARVAGYTF. The CDR3 DNA is TGTGCCAGCAGCTTACCTACAGGGGCGCGGGTTGCTGGCTACACCTTC. The full variable domain, in which reference TRBV7-2 and TRBJ1-2 provide the parts outside the CDR3, is GAGVSQSPSNKVTEKGKDVELRCDPISGHTALYWYRQSLGQGLEFLIYFQGNSAPDKSGLPSDRFSAERTGGSVSTLTIQRTQQEDSAVYLCASSLPTGARVAGYTFGSGTRLTVV.

V is TRBV14 and J is TRBJ1-1; D not resolved. Germline CDR1 and CDR2: SGHDN and FVKESK. V was shortened by 0 bases and J by 5 bases, with 10 bases between the two germline ends. The CDR3 runs 14 residues. The CDR3 sequence: CASSQDWAGTEAFF. In DNA form, the CDR3 reads TGTGCCAGCAGCCAAGATTGGGCAGGAACTGAAGCTTTCTTT.

The genes are TRBV7-2 and TRBJ2-7; D could derive from TRBD1 or TRBD2 (5 bases each). The ends were cut back, 2 bases at V and 3 bases at J, with 11 bases in the middle. CDR3 length: 14 residues. Per germline, CDR1 SGHTA and CDR2 FQGNSA. The CDR3 DNA is TGTGCCAGCAGCTTATGGGACGGTCACTACGAGCAGTACTTC. Translation: CASSLWDGHYEQYF. The complete variable domain, with remaining parts taken from reference TRBV7-2 and TRBJ2-7, reads GAGVSQSPSNKVTEKGKDVELRCDPISGHTALYWYRQSLGQGLEFLIYFQGNSAPDKSGLPSDRFSAERTGGSVSTLTIQRTQQEDSAVYLCASSLWDGHYEQYFGPGTRLTVT.

The chain has TRBV11-2 and TRBJ1-6, with a tentative D call TRBD1 (6 bases). This CDR3 region has 18 residues. From germline, CDR1 is SGHAT and CDR2 FQNNGV. V dropped 11 bases and J dropped 4 bases, with 27 bases sitting between them. This CDR3 reads CAPRLPGQRNSYNSPLHF. Here the CDR3 DNA reads TGTGCCCCACGTCTCCCCGGACAGAGAAACTCTTATAATTCACCCCTCCACTTT.

V usage is TRBV6-2 or TRBV6-3 and J usage is TRBJ2-3, with D maybe TRBD1 (6 bases). Germline V gene sequence: CDR1 MNHEY, CDR2 SVGEGT. This CDR3 contains 14 residues. V was cut by 6 bases and J by 3 bases, with 13 bases left in between. The CDR3: CASSHRQATDTQYF. DNA of the CDR3: TGTGCCAGCAGCCACCGACAGGCTACAGATACGCAGTATTTT.

The gene calls are TRBV7-9 and TRBJ1-2, with unresolved D. Germline values: CDR1 SEHNR, CDR2 FQNEAQ (reference sequence). The V and J ends lost 4 bases and 4 bases respectively, with 10 bases between them. The CDR3 extends over 13 amino acids. The CDR3 bases are TGTGCCAGCAGCTCTTCCGGTAGCTATGGCTACACCTTC. Protein: CASSSSGSYGYTF.

The chain joins TRBV7-2 to TRBJ2-1; possibly TRBD2 for D (6 bases). Germline CDR1 is SGHTA and CDR2 is FQGNSA. V was shortened by 6 bases and J by 1 base, with 13 bases between the two germline ends. CDR3 length: 15 residues. The CDR3 DNA follows: TGTGCCAGCAGGCAGGTGCGGGATTCCTACAATGAGCAGTTCTTC. Translation gives CASRQVRDSYNEQFF.

This clonotype was picked up many times. The chain joins TRBV7-2 to TRBJ1-6, with 8 bases matching TRBD1. Trimming at V came to 5 bases and at J to 0 bases, leaving 9 bases not matched to a gene. The V gene's germline CDR1 is SGHTA and CDR2 FQGNSA. The CDR3 is 18 residues long. This chain's CDR3 is CASSPRDRSYSYNSPLHF. CDR3 DNA sequence: TGTGCCAGCAGCCCCCGGGACAGGAGTTACTCCTATAATTCACCCCTCCACTTT.

The table lists this clonotype with a few counts. V gene TRBV15 combines with J gene TRBJ2-3; D is undetermined. This CDR3 comprises 14 residues. The V end lost 0 bases, the J end lost 6 bases, and 10 bases lay between the germline ends. Germline values: CDR1 LNHNV, CDR2 YYDKDF (reference sequence). The CDR3 DNA reads TGTGCCACCAGCAGAGAGGTTGCATGGGATACGCAGTATTTT. Translating gives CATSREVAWDTQYF.

This chain joins TRBV6-2 or TRBV6-3 and TRBJ2-7; 7 positions match TRBD1. The junction had 13 bases not matched to a gene; V was cut back by 0 bases and J by 2 bases. Germline V gene data show CDR1 as MNHEY and CDR2 as SVGEGT. This CDR3 has 18 amino acids. For the CDR3, the DNA is TGTGCCAGCAGTTACTCGAAACAGGGGTCAAGTAGAACCTACGAGCAGTACTTC. This gives the protein CASSYSKQGSSRTYEQYF.

There are many counts of this clonotype. The rearrangement uses TRBV7-8 and TRBJ2-7; TRBD2 aligns across 11 bases. CDR1 SGHVS and CDR2 FQNEAQ come from the germline V gene. The CDR3 contains 18 residues. Unmatched junction bases numbered 8, after V lost 1 base and J lost 0 bases. Here the CDR3 DNA reads TGTGCCAGCAGCTTAGTGGGACTAGCGGCCCGAAGCTCCTACGAGCAGTACTTC. Its translation is CASSLVGLAARSSYEQYF.

This clonotype came up a few times. The rearrangement links TRBV6-2 or TRBV6-3 to TRBJ2-1, with D tentatively TRBD2 (6 bases). Trimming took off 5 bases at V and 9 bases at J, with 17 bases between the two ends. The CDR3 extends over 14 amino acids. Germline CDR1 reads MNHEY; CDR2 reads SVGEGT. The DNA of the CDR3 is TGTGCCAGCAGTCCCAGACTAGTTCCGGCTGAGCAGTTCTTC. Amino acid sequence: CASSPRLVPAEQFF.